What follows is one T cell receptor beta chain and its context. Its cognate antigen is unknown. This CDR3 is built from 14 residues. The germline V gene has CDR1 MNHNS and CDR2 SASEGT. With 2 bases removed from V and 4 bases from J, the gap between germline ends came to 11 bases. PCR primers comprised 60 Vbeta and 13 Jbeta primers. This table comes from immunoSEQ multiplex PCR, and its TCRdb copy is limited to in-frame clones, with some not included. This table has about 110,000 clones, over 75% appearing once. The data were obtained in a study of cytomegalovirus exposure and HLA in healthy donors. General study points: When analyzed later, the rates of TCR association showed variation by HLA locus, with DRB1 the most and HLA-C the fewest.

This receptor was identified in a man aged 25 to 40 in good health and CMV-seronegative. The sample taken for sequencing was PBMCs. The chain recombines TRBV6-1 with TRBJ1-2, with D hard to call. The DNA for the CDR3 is TGTGCCAGCAGTGAACTGGGCAGTAGCTATGGCTACACCTTC. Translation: CASSELGSSYGYTF.